This T cell receptor (beta chain) was observed in a study of identical twins. In TCRdb, the 5' RACE reads were re-called with MiXCR into one record per CDR3 protein. This table holds under 1 million distinct CDR3 sequences, 9% to 15% found once. The CDR3 has 16 residues. The germline CDR1 and CDR2 sequences are SGHDN and FVKESK. J gave up 4 bases and V 4 bases, and 10 bases lay outside the gene matches. This clonotype turned up a few times. These data also featured in a second study, about yellow fever vaccine responses in identical twins.

The V call is TRBV14, the J call TRBJ2-5; 9 bases are shared with TRBD1. Sequencing input: PBMCs. This receptor was identified in a woman younger than 35 in good health. The CDR3: CASSLGFGTGRETQYF. The CDR3, as DNA: TGTGCCAGCAGCCTAGGTTTCGGGACAGGGAGAGAGACCCAGTACTTC. The full variable domain, with the rest looked up from reference TRBV14 and TRBJ2-5, is EAGVTQFPSHSVIEKGQTVTLRCDPISGHDNLYWYRRVMGKEIKFLLHFVKESKQDESGMPNNRFLAERTGGTYSTLKVQPAELEDSGVYFCASSLGFGTGRETQYFGPGTRLLVL.